These T cell receptor beta chains were read from a single sample in a study of identical twins. TCRdb reprocessed the 5' RACE reads with MiXCR, giving one entry per CDR3 protein. The profile shows around 1.7 million distinct CDR3 sequences, roughly a third of them singletons. Sequences were obtained from cord blood. The receptor source for this set is a newborn girl in good health. Each CDR3 is given with its conserved first and last residue. The order of the fields is D gene, clone size, J gene, V gene, CDR3 DNA, CDR3 protein. D genes are given only for firm matches. Where a row states a size, it is once, few, many or the class of an expanded clone; other rows omit it.

d_gene: TRBD2
abundance: few
j_gene: TRBJ2-2
v_gene: TRBV5-1
CDR3nt: TGCGCCAGCAGCGGACTAGCGAGGCCCGGGGAGCTGTTTTTT
CDR3aa: CASSGLARPGELFF

d_gene: NA
abundance: NA
j_gene: TRBJ1-2
v_gene: TRBV6-1
CDR3nt: TGTGCCAGTTCCGCCTTTGGACCGACTCTTGGGGCTAACTATGGCTACACCTTC
CDR3aa: CASSAFGPTLGANYGYTF

d_gene: NA
abundance: few
j_gene: TRBJ1-1
v_gene: TRBV5-1
CDR3nt: TGCGCCAGCAGCTTGCTCTGGGCCCCAGGGACTGAAGCTTTCTTT
CDR3aa: CASSLLWAPGTEAFF

d_gene: TRBD1
abundance: once
j_gene: TRBJ2-5
v_gene: TRBV20-1
CDR3nt: TGCAGTGCTAGAGACTCAGGGGGCCTTCAAGAGACCCAGTACTTC
CDR3aa: CSARDSGGLQETQYF

d_gene: NA
abundance: NA
j_gene: TRBJ2-7
v_gene: TRBV7-9
CDR3nt: TGTGCCAGCAGCATTACAAACGAGCAGTACTTC
CDR3aa: CASSITNEQYF

d_gene: NA
abundance: NA
j_gene: TRBJ1-2
v_gene: TRBV9
CDR3nt: TGTGCCGGCAGCGTAGGAGGAGGTATCTATGGCTACACCTTC
CDR3aa: CAGSVGGGIYGYTF

d_gene: NA
abundance: NA
j_gene: TRBJ1-2
v_gene: TRBV9
CDR3nt: TGTGCCAGCAGCGTAGATCCGGGTAACTATGGCTACACCTTC
CDR3aa: CASSVDPGNYGYTF

d_gene: TRBD1
abundance: few
j_gene: TRBJ1-1
v_gene: TRBV27
CDR3nt: TGTGCCAGCAGTTTATTCCCAACTACAGGGGGAAGTGAAGCTTTCTTT
CDR3aa: CASSLFPTTGGSEAFF

d_gene: NA
abundance: NA
j_gene: TRBJ2-3
v_gene: TRBV7-9
CDR3nt: TGTGCCAGCAGCCCCCGGATTGGAGGAGAAGATACGCAGTATTTT
CDR3aa: CASSPRIGGEDTQYF

d_gene: TRBD2
abundance: few
j_gene: TRBJ2-5
v_gene: TRBV5-1
CDR3nt: TGCGCCAGCAGCTTGGCCGGTAGCGGGGGGCTCGAGACCCAGTACTTC
CDR3aa: CASSLAGSGGLETQYF

d_gene: TRBD1
abundance: NA
j_gene: TRBJ2-1
v_gene: TRBV5-1
CDR3nt: TGCGCCAGCTTCGATTCGCCTCAGGGGGCTGGAAATGAGCAGTTCTTC
CDR3aa: CASFDSPQGAGNEQFF

d_gene: TRBD2
abundance: NA
j_gene: TRBJ2-1
v_gene: TRBV13
CDR3nt: TGTGCCAGCAGCGGTTGGACTAGCGGGACCTCCTACAATGAGCAGTTCTTC
CDR3aa: CASSGWTSGTSYNEQFF

d_gene: NA
abundance: few
j_gene: TRBJ2-1
v_gene: TRBV10-3
CDR3nt: TGTGCCATCGGGCTAGCGCAATACAATGAGCAGTTCTTC
CDR3aa: CAIGLAQYNEQFF

d_gene: NA
abundance: many
j_gene: TRBJ2-7
v_gene: TRBV11-2
CDR3nt: TGTGCCAGCAGCTTATGGGACTACGAGCAGTACTTC
CDR3aa: CASSLWDYEQYF

d_gene: NA
abundance: NA
j_gene: TRBJ2-3
v_gene: TRBV11-2
CDR3nt: TGTGCCAGCAGCTCGATAGGAACGAGGGAGCAGTATTTT
CDR3aa: CASSSIGTREQYF

d_gene: NA
abundance: NA
j_gene: TRBJ2-1
v_gene: TRBV12-3/TRBV12-4
CDR3nt: TGTGCCAGCAGCCTCCACAATAAGCAGTTCTTC
CDR3aa: CASSLHNKQFF

d_gene: NA
abundance: NA
j_gene: TRBJ2-1
v_gene: TRBV5-1
CDR3nt: TGCGCCAGCAGCTTTAGATCTAGCTCCTACAATGAGCAGTTCTTC
CDR3aa: CASSFRSSSYNEQFF

d_gene: NA
abundance: NA
j_gene: TRBJ2-7
v_gene: TRBV3-1
CDR3nt: TGTGCCAGCAGCCAAGCGGTAGTTCGGATGCGCGAGCAGTACTTC
CDR3aa: CASSQAVVRMREQYF

d_gene: TRBD2
abundance: many
j_gene: TRBJ2-7
v_gene: TRBV12-3/TRBV12-4
CDR3nt: TGTGCCAGCAGCGCACTAGCGCCTCCTCGCTACGAGCAGTACTTC
CDR3aa: CASSALAPPRYEQYF

d_gene: TRBD2
abundance: NA
j_gene: TRBJ2-3
v_gene: TRBV5-1
CDR3nt: TGCGCCAGCAGCTTGCGGGCCGGGGGGGCTAGCACAGATACGCAGTATTTT
CDR3aa: CASSLRAGGASTDTQYF

d_gene: TRBD1
abundance: NA
j_gene: TRBJ2-7
v_gene: TRBV24-1
CDR3nt: TGTGCCACCAGTGCCAAACAGGGGTACGAGCAGTACTTC
CDR3aa: CATSAKQGYEQYF

d_gene: NA
abundance: few
j_gene: TRBJ2-5
v_gene: TRBV20-1
CDR3nt: TGCAGTGCTAGAGATCGTACGCGGGTGTTAGAAGAGACCCAGTACTTC
CDR3aa: CSARDRTRVLEETQYF

d_gene: NA
abundance: NA
j_gene: TRBJ2-1
v_gene: TRBV20-1
CDR3nt: TGCAGTGCTAGAGGGCCCCCCTACAATGAGCAGTTCTTC
CDR3aa: CSARGPPYNEQFF

d_gene: NA
abundance: NA
j_gene: TRBJ2-7
v_gene: TRBV3-1
CDR3nt: TGTGCCAGCAGCCAATCGTCCAACGAGCAGTACTTC
CDR3aa: CASSQSSNEQYF

d_gene: NA
abundance: NA
j_gene: TRBJ2-3
v_gene: TRBV20-1
CDR3nt: TGCAGCCGGGACGGACCCACAGATACGCAGTATTTT
CDR3aa: CSRDGPTDTQYF

d_gene: TRBD2
abundance: many
j_gene: TRBJ2-1
v_gene: TRBV20-1
CDR3nt: TGCAGTGCTAGACTTCGGGACTACTTGGGTAATGAGCAGTTCTTC
CDR3aa: CSARLRDYLGNEQFF

d_gene: NA
abundance: NA
j_gene: TRBJ2-3
v_gene: TRBV24-1
CDR3nt: TGTGCCACCAGGAGGGGTCCCACAGATACGCAGTATTTT
CDR3aa: CATRRGPTDTQYF

d_gene: TRBD2
abundance: many
j_gene: TRBJ2-7
v_gene: TRBV20-1
CDR3nt: TGCAGTGCTAGAGGACTAGCGGGCTCCTACGAGCAGTACTTC
CDR3aa: CSARGLAGSYEQYF

d_gene: TRBD1
abundance: NA
j_gene: TRBJ2-1
v_gene: TRBV20-1
CDR3nt: TGCAGTGCTAGAGTCCGGGACAGGGGAAGGCTAGGCCCCCACAATGAGCAGTTCTTC
CDR3aa: CSARVRDRGRLGPHNEQFF

d_gene: NA
abundance: NA
j_gene: TRBJ2-3
v_gene: TRBV18
CDR3nt: TGTGCCAGCTCGGGAGCGGACCACACAGATACGCAGTATTTT
CDR3aa: CASSGADHTDTQYF

d_gene: TRBD2
abundance: NA
j_gene: TRBJ2-7
v_gene: TRBV29-1
CDR3nt: TGCAGCGTTTACGGGCTAGCGGCCTCCTACGAGCAGTACTTC
CDR3aa: CSVYGLAASYEQYF

d_gene: TRBD1
abundance: NA
j_gene: TRBJ2-1
v_gene: TRBV12-3/TRBV12-4
CDR3nt: TGTGCCAGCAGCAACCGGGACAGGGACTACAATGAGCAGTTCTTC
CDR3aa: CASSNRDRDYNEQFF

d_gene: NA
abundance: NA
j_gene: TRBJ1-5
v_gene: TRBV10-3
CDR3nt: TGTGTCATCAGTGAGTCTACAGGTTATCAGCCCCAGCATTTT
CDR3aa: CVISESTGYQPQHF

d_gene: NA
abundance: NA
j_gene: TRBJ2-2
v_gene: TRBV25-1
CDR3nt: TGTGCCAGCAGTGAATTGGGGGGTTCGAACACCGGGGAGCTGTTTTTT
CDR3aa: CASSELGGSNTGELFF

d_gene: TRBD2
abundance: NA
j_gene: TRBJ2-3
v_gene: TRBV28
CDR3nt: TGTGTCAGCAGTCTGCATTTAAAGGGAGGGCCGACGAATACGCAGTATTTT
CDR3aa: CVSSLHLKGGPTNTQYF

d_gene: TRBD1
abundance: NA
j_gene: TRBJ2-1
v_gene: TRBV11-2
CDR3nt: TGTGCCAGCAGCCGGACAGGGAGTGGGGGAGAGACCCAGTTCTTC
CDR3aa: CASSRTGSGGETQFF

d_gene: NA
abundance: NA
j_gene: TRBJ2-7
v_gene: TRBV11-2
CDR3nt: TGTGCCAGCAGCTTAGATTATGTGGGACGGTACGCCGAGCAGTACTTC
CDR3aa: CASSLDYVGRYAEQYF

d_gene: NA
abundance: NA
j_gene: TRBJ2-6
v_gene: TRBV4-2
CDR3nt: TGTGCCAGCAGCCAAGCGATAAGCTTACAGACTGGGGCCAACGTCCTGACTTTC
CDR3aa: CASSQAISLQTGANVLTF

d_gene: NA
abundance: once
j_gene: TRBJ1-2
v_gene: TRBV18
CDR3nt: TGTGCCAGCCCGCCACCGATCTCAGGAGGCTACACCTTC
CDR3aa: CASPPPISGGYTF

d_gene: TRBD1
abundance: NA
j_gene: TRBJ2-7
v_gene: TRBV4-1
CDR3nt: TGCGCCAGCAGCCAAGCACCCCACAGGGGCCCGTACAATGAGCAGTACTTC
CDR3aa: CASSQAPHRGPYNEQYF

d_gene: TRBD1
abundance: NA
j_gene: TRBJ1-2
v_gene: TRBV3-1
CDR3nt: TGTGCCAGCAGCCGCCCTAGGACAGGGGCTAAAAACTATGGCTACACCTTC
CDR3aa: CASSRPRTGAKNYGYTF